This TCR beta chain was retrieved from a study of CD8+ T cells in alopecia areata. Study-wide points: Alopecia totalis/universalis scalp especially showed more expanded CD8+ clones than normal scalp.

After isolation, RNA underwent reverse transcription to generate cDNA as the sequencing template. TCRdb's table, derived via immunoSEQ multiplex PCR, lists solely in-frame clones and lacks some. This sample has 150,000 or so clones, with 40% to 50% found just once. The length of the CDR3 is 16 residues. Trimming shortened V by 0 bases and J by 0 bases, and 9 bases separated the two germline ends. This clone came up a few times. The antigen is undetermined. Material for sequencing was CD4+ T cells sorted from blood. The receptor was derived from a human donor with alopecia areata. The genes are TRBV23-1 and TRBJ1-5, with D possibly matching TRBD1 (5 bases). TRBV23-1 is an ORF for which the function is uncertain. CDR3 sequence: CASSQSRGVSNQPQHF. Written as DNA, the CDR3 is TGCGCCAGCAGTCAATCGCGAGGGGTTAGCAATCAGCCCCAGCATTTT.